The source of this T cell receptor beta chain is a study of blood T cell repertoires in COVID-19. This CDR3 has 14 amino acids. V shed 6 bases, J shed 2 bases, and the junction held 6 bases outside the gene matches. Germline V CDR1 and CDR2: SNHLY, FYNNEI. Sequenced by immunoSEQ multiplex PCR; TCRdb stores in-frame clones only, minus some. Of around 70,000 clones detected, 65% to 90% appear once; the ten largest clones hold 40% to 45%. V is TRBV2 and J is TRBJ1-2; the match to TRBD1 covers 7 bases. Sequencing input: peripheral blood. The receptor was derived from a man older than 75 with acute or convalescent COVID-19. CDR3 coding DNA: TGTGCCAGCAGCGAACAGGGGAGAAACTATGGCTACACCTTC. This gives the protein CASSEQGRNYGYTF.